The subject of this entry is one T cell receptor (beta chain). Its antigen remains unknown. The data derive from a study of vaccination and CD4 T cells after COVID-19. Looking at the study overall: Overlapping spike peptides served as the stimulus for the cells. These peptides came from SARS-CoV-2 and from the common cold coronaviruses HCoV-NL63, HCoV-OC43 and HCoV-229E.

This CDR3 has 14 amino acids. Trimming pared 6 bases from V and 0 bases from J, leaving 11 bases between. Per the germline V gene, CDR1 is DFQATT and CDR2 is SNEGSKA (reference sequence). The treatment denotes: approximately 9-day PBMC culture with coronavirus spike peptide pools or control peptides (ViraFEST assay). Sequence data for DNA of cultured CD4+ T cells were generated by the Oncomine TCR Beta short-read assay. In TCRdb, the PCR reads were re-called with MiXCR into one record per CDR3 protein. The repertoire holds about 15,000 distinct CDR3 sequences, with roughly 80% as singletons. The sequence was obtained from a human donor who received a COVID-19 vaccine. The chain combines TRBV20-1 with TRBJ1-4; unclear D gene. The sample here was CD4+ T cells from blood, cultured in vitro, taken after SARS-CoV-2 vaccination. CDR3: CSARGGSTNEKLFF. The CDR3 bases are TGCAGTGCCCGAGGTGGTTCAACTAATGAAAAACTGTTTTTT.